The 18 T cell receptor beta chains below all came from one sample that was sequenced in a study of identical twins (TCRdb year 2016). Receptor libraries were prepared by 5' RACE. Sequencing relied on an Illumina HiSeq 2000. The public sequencing data were trimmed at Q25 with fastp and processed into clonotypes with MiXCR by TCRdb, which kept only in-frame beta chains. Records with the same CDR3 protein are collapsed into one entry carrying the most frequent genes and DNA. Recorded for this sample are 450,000 to 650,000 distinct CDR3 sequences; roughly 9.9% of them occurred a single time. More than 2.5% of the sample comes from the top ten. These data are also associated with another study on yellow fever vaccine responses in identical twins.

The sequencing input was PBMCs. The receptors come from a woman aged 18-30 years in good health.

The chain has TRBV20-1 and TRBJ2-3, with 7 positions matching TRBD2. V was clipped by 6 bases and J by 5 bases; unmatched bases: 5. The germline gives CDR1 DFQATT, CDR2 SNEGSKA (reference sequence). The CDR3 is made up of 12 amino acids. CDR3 protein: CSAGLGVDTQYF. CDR3 in DNA: TGCAGTGCCGGACTAGGGGTAGATACGCAGTATTTT.

The gene calls are TRBV12-3 or TRBV12-4 and TRBJ1-5, with D possibly TRBD1 on 6 matching bases. CDR3 length: 12 amino acids. V dropped 5 bases and J dropped 7 bases, with 9 bases sitting between them. The CDR3 protein is CASSGTTQPQHF. CDR3 bases: TGTGCCAGCAGTGGGACAACCCAGCCCCAGCATTTT.

This clonotype showed up many times. The genes are TRBV29-1 and TRBJ1-1; D possibly corresponds to TRBD1 (5 bases). Germline V gene lookup returns CDR1 SQVTM and CDR2 ANQGSEA. This CDR3 has 13 amino acids. Trimming left V 3 bases short and J 5 bases short, with 13 bases between. The chain's CDR3 is CSVELAGKTEAFF. The CDR3 DNA reads TGCAGCGTTGAGCTCGCAGGGAAAACTGAAGCTTTCTTT.

This clonotype was found a few times. V usage is TRBV6-5 and J usage is TRBJ1-1; TRBD1 aligns across 7 bases. The germline gives CDR1 MNHEY, CDR2 SVGAGI. After removal of 2 bases from V and 11 bases from J, the junction contained 8 bases not matched to a gene. The CDR3 length is 13 residues. As DNA, the CDR3 is TGTGCCAGCAGTTACACAAAGACAGGGCCCGCTTTCTTT. It yields the protein CASSYTKTGPAFF.

The chain uses TRBV20-1 and TRBJ2-2, with D tentatively TRBD1 (6 bases). The germline CDR1 and CDR2 sequences are DFQATT and SNEGSKA (reference sequence). With 5 bases removed from V and 2 bases from J, the gap between germline ends came to 12 bases. The CDR3 is 14 residues long. The CDR3 loop reads CSAPRTVNTGELFF. The CDR3 coding sequence is TGCAGTGCTCCAAGGACAGTCAACACCGGGGAGCTGTTTTTT.

The chain combines TRBV19 with TRBJ2-2; perhaps TRBD2 as D (5 bases). Deletions cut 7 bases from V and 0 bases from J, with 12 bases between. Germline V lookup: CDR1 LNHDA, CDR2 SQIVND (reference sequence). The CDR3 extends over 15 amino acids. CDR3 in DNA: TGTGCCAGTACTCGAGGGTTCCCGAACACCGGGGAGCTGTTTTTT. As protein: CASTRGFPNTGELFF.

The V gene is TRBV27, the J gene TRBJ2-7; D unclear. The germline CDR1 and CDR2 sequences are MNHEY and SMNVEV (reference sequence). V was shortened by 6 bases and J by 2 bases, with 11 bases between the two germline ends. The CDR3 has 13 residues. The CDR3 spells CASSQEAPYEQYF. In DNA form, the CDR3 reads TGTGCCAGCAGCCAAGAGGCCCCCTACGAGCAGTACTTC.

This clonotype was detected ten times or more. V and J are TRBV11-2 and TRBJ1-1, with D unclear. The V end lost 3 bases, the J end lost 11 bases, and 25 bases lay between the germline ends. This CDR3 has 16 residues. The V gene's germline CDR1 is SGHAT and CDR2 FQNNGV. The CDR3: CASSFVGMAELREAFF. DNA of the CDR3: TGTGCCAGCAGCTTTGTTGGCATGGCAGAACTAAGAGAGGCTTTCTTT.

A few counts support this clonotype. The chain combines TRBV10-3 with TRBJ2-7; TRBD1 aligns across 8 bases. Germline V gene lookup returns CDR1 ENHRY and CDR2 SYGVKD. J was trimmed by 6 bases and V by 6 bases; bases with no gene match: 10. The CDR3 contains 14 residues. The CDR3 DNA reads TGTGCCATCAGCGGGACAGGCCACGGCTCCGAGCAGTACTTC. Protein: CAISGTGHGSEQYF.

The chain uses TRBV5-1 and TRBJ2-5, with TRBD1 matching over 9 bases. Trimming cost V 6 bases and J 5 bases; bases outside gene matches: 17. CDR1 is SGHRS, CDR2 YFSETQ, per germline. The CDR3 has 17 residues. The CDR3 region has the DNA TGCGCCAGCACCGCTACGGCACCGGGACAGGGAACGGAGACCCAGTACTTC. This translates into CASTATAPGQGTETQYF.

The CDR3 nucleotides read TGTGCCAGCAGCTTCAGGACTAGCGGAATTAGCACAGATACGCAGTATTTT. Protein sequence: CASSFRTSGISTDTQYF. The chain joins TRBV7-9 to TRBJ2-3; the match to TRBD2 covers 10 bases. Germline V gene data show CDR1 as SEHNR and CDR2 as FQNEAQ (reference sequence). The CDR3 sequence is 17 residues long. V gave up 3 bases and J gave up 0 bases; unmatched junction bases: 6.

This clonotype appeared many times. The V and J genes are TRBV12-3 or TRBV12-4 and TRBJ2-1; 7 bases fit TRBD2. V was clipped by 6 bases and J by 16 bases; unmatched bases: 15. The CDR3 is made up of 13 amino acids. For the CDR3, the DNA is TGTGCCAGCAGCTCTAACCCCAGGGAGGGAGGATTCTTC. Residues: CASSSNPREGGFF.

V is TRBV10-3 and J is TRBJ2-6; D remains ambiguous. The germline V gene encodes CDR1 ENHRY and CDR2 SYGVKD. The V gene lost 5 bases and the J gene lost 0 bases, with 11 bases spanning the gap. The CDR3 length is 16 residues. The CDR3 loop reads CAISPRGGSGANVLTF. The CDR3 DNA is TGTGCCATCAGTCCAAGAGGCGGCTCTGGGGCCAACGTCCTGACTTTC.

This clonotype was counted at least ten times. The rearrangement uses TRBV28 and TRBJ2-7; TRBD2 agrees at 9 bases. This CDR3 region has 14 residues. Germline lookup yields CDR1 MDHEN and CDR2 SYDVKM. The CDR3 loop is CVIQGTSSTYEQYF. DNA for the CDR3: TGTGTAATTCAGGGGACTAGCAGTACCTACGAGCAGTACTTC.

The rearrangement uses TRBV7-4 and TRBJ2-5; D possibly matches TRBD1 or TRBD2 (6 bases each). V lost 6 bases and J lost 5, with 22 bases in between. The CDR3 sequence is 16 residues long. Looked up from germline, CDR1 is SGHVT and CDR2 is SQSDAQ. This CDR3 is CASRPEGERGVETQYF. CDR3 nucleotides: TGTGCCAGCAGACCGGAGGGCGAAAGGGGGGTGGAGACCCAGTACTTC. Filled out from reference TRBV7-4 and TRBJ2-5, the complete variable domain reads GAGVSQSPRYKVAKRGRDVALRCDSISGHVTLYWYRQTLGQGSEVLTYSQSDAQRDKSGRPSGRFSAERPERSVSTLKIQRTEQGDSAVYLCASRPEGERGVETQYFGPGTRLLVL.

The chain joins TRBV2 to TRBJ2-5; 7 bases line up with TRBD2. Germline V CDR1 and CDR2: SNHLY, FYNNEI. Unmatched junction bases numbered 10, after V lost 4 bases and J lost 5 bases. The length of the CDR3 is 15 residues. The CDR3 sequence is CASSGASGGWETQYF. The CDR3 DNA reads as TGTGCCAGCAGTGGGGCTAGCGGCGGATGGGAGACCCAGTACTTC.

This clonotype came up many times. The chain couples TRBV10-1 to TRBJ2-7; TRBD1 aligns across 8 bases. CDR1 is WNHNN, CDR2 SYGVQD, per germline (reference sequence). V lost 8 bases, J lost 2 bases, and 17 bases stayed unmatched. This CDR3 has 17 residues. CDR3 DNA: TGCGCCAGCGGAAGACAGGGGAATCCGCGGGTTCCCTACGAGCAGTACTTC. Its translation: CASGRQGNPRVPYEQYF.

This clonotype was detected ten times or more. This chain links TRBV5-1 with TRBJ2-1, with D unclear. Trimming removed 0 bases from V and 2 bases from J, with 12 bases in between. This CDR3 spans 16 amino acids. Germline V gene sequence: CDR1 SGHRS, CDR2 YFSETQ. The CDR3 loop is CASSLGAGLAYNEQFF. In DNA, the CDR3 is TGCGCCAGCAGCTTGGGGGCCGGGTTAGCCTACAATGAGCAGTTCTTC.